These T cell receptor beta chains were read from a single sample in a study of blood T cell repertoires in COVID-19. Assay used: immunoSEQ multiplex PCR; TCRdb lists only in-frame clones, some missing. The sample lists under 250,000 clones; around 80% were seen once. The sequenced sample consisted of peripheral blood. The receptors here all came from a human donor in a cohort sampled during active COVID-19. The CDR3 runs from the conserved cysteine through the conserved F or W. D genes are given only for firm matches. The size entry is marked missing in some rows and otherwise reads once, few, many or a size class.

TRBV6-5	TRBJ1-2	NA	few	CASTPWGGSYYGYTF	TGTGCCAGCACCCCCTGGGGGGGCTCATACTATGGCTACACCTTC
TRBV12-5	TRBJ2-1	NA	NA	CASGSPGSIKGSVLYSYNEQFF	TGTGCTAGTGGTTCTCCGGGATCCATAAAGGGAAGTGTCCTCTACTCCTACAATGAGCAGTTCTTC
TRBV7-2	TRBJ1-1	NA	NA	CASSLSRSSRGSEAFF	TGTGCCAGCAGCTTGTCCAGAAGCAGTCGGGGTTCTGAAGCTTTCTTT
TRBV6-2/TRBV6-3	TRBJ1-1	NA	NA	CASSYHLGGDTEAFF	TGTGCCAGCAGTTACCACTTAGGGGGAGACACTGAAGCTTTCTTT
TRBV10-2	TRBJ2-5	TRBD1	NA	CASSGTGVGETQYF	TGCGCCAGCAGTGGGACAGGGGTTGGGGAGACCCAGTACTTC
TRBV18	TRBJ2-5	TRBD2	NA	CASSGLAGETQYF	TGTGCCAGCTCAGGACTAGCGGGGGAGACCCAGTACTTC
TRBV19	TRBJ2-4	TRBD2	NA	CASNSGIGKNIQYF	TGTGCCAGTAATAGCGGGATTGGCAAAAACATTCAGTACTTC
TRBV18	TRBJ1-1	TRBD1	NA	CASSPPSGGVDNTEAFF	TGTGCCAGCTCACCACCTTCAGGGGGTGTTGATAACACTGAAGCTTTCTTT
TRBV5-1	TRBJ1-1	NA	NA	CASSLDTNTEAFF	TGCGCCAGCAGCTTGGACACGAACACTGAAGCTTTCTTT
TRBV19	TRBJ2-7	NA	few	CASSRSGAYEQYF	TGTGCCAGTAGTAGGTCGGGGGCCTACGAGCAGTACTTC
TRBV5-1	TRBJ2-5	NA	NA	CASSLGLDEETQYF	TGCGCCAGCAGCTTGGGGCTAGATGAAGAGACCCAGTACTTC
TRBV9	TRBJ2-5	TRBD2	NA	CASSVGLAGVGETQYF	TGTGCCAGCAGCGTAGGACTAGCGGGGGTCGGGGAGACCCAGTACTTC
TRBV6-5	TRBJ1-4	NA	NA	CASSPGGAGGEKLFF	TGTGCCAGCAGTCCAGGTGGGGCAGGCGGCGAAAAACTGTTTTTT
TRBV19	TRBJ2-6	NA	NA	CASSLSGGSGANVLTF	TGTGCCAGTAGCCTCAGCGGAGGCTCTGGGGCCAACGTCCTGACTTTC
TRBV5-4	TRBJ1-1	NA	NA	CASSWQGRAFF	TGTGCCAGCAGCTGGCAGGGTCGAGCTTTCTTT
TRBV7-2	TRBJ2-7	TRBD1	NA	CASSPRDRGFPEQYF	TGTGCCAGCAGCCCGCGGGACAGGGGGTTTCCCGAGCAGTACTTC
TRBV7-9	TRBJ2-2	NA	NA	CASSSRTNTGELFF	TGTGCCAGCAGCTCGAGAACGAACACCGGGGAGCTGTTTTTT
TRBV27	TRBJ1-5	NA	NA	CASSLTGARGPQHF	TGTGCCAGCAGTTTGACAGGTGCCCGAGGGCCCCAGCATTTT
TRBV18	TRBJ1-3	TRBD1	NA	CASSQGQGSTGNTIYF	TGTGCCAGCTCCCAAGGACAGGGATCGACTGGAAACACCATATATTTT
TRBV27	TRBJ1-1	NA	once	CASSPLRGSEAFF	TGTGCCAGCAGTCCCCTCCGGGGGTCCGAAGCTTTCTTT
TRBV5-1	TRBJ2-3	NA	NA	CASSLGTEFDTQYF	TGCGCCAGCAGCTTGGGGACTGAATTCGATACGCAGTATTTT
TRBV28	TRBJ1-3	NA	NA	CATGNSGNTIYF	TGTGCCACCGGTAACTCTGGAAACACCATATATTTT
TRBV7-2	TRBJ1-5	NA	NA	CASSSEYQPQHF	TGTGCCAGCAGCTCAGAATATCAGCCCCAGCATTTT
TRBV5-4	TRBJ2-5	TRBD2	NA	CASSLASLAGGQETQYF	TGTGCCAGCAGCTTGGCATCCCTAGCGGGCGGACAAGAGACCCAGTACTTC
TRBV11-2	TRBJ2-7	TRBD1	NA	CASSLGGTGPYEQYF	TGTGCCAGCAGCTTAGGAGGGACAGGGCCCTACGAGCAGTACTTC
TRBV20-1	TRBJ2-3	NA	NA	CSASEMAGNTDTQYF	TGCAGTGCTAGTGAGATGGCGGGCAACACAGATACGCAGTATTTT
TRBV5-1	TRBJ1-1	NA	NA	CASSGAGTPNTEAFF	TGCGCCAGCAGCGGGGCCGGGACACCTAACACTGAAGCTTTCTTT
TRBV4-1	TRBJ2-7	NA	NA	CASSQDEDFLLYEQYF	TGCGCCAGCAGCCAAGACGAGGACTTTTTACTCTACGAGCAGTACTTC
TRBV6-1	TRBJ2-7	NA	once	CASSEEVAAFYEQYF	TGTGCCAGCAGTGAAGAGGTAGCGGCGTTCTACGAGCAGTACTTC
TRBV18	TRBJ1-2	TRBD1	few	CASSPAGQGAYSDGYTF	TGTGCCAGCTCACCAGCGGGACAGGGGGCATATTCGGATGGCTACACCTTC
TRBV30	TRBJ2-3	NA	NA	CACGGTDTQYF	TGTGCCTGCGGGGGTACAGATACGCAGTATTTT
TRBV30	TRBJ1-4	NA	NA	CAWRTRGSEKLFF	TGTGCCTGGAGGACCCGGGGGAGTGAAAAACTGTTTTTT
TRBV19	TRBJ2-1	NA	few	CASSTGRDYNEQFF	TGTGCCAGTAGTACCGGGAGAGATTACAATGAGCAGTTCTTC
TRBV24-1	TRBJ2-2	NA	NA	CATSVQGGTGELFF	TGTGCCACCAGTGTACAGGGGGGGACCGGGGAGCTGTTTTTT
TRBV7-9	TRBJ2-7	TRBD1	NA	CASSTGTGWTSYEQYF	TGTGCCAGCAGCACCGGGACAGGGTGGACTTCCTACGAGCAGTACTTC
TRBV7-7	TRBJ2-5	NA	NA	CASSYTEGGETQYF	TGTGCTAGCAGCTACACGGAGGGAGGAGAGACCCAGTACTTC
TRBV2	TRBJ2-7	NA	NA	CASSDKGYEQYF	TGTGCCAGCAGTGATAAGGGGTACGAGCAGTACTTC
TRBV27	TRBJ2-7	TRBD1	NA	CASSRAGQGLYEQYF	TGTGCCAGCAGTCGGGCGGGACAGGGCCTCTACGAGCAGTACTTC
TRBV7-3	TRBJ2-3	NA	once	CASSQMSDTQYF	TGTGCCAGCAGCCAAATGTCAGATACGCAGTATTTT
TRBV4-1	TRBJ2-7	TRBD1	NA	CASSQTGVEQYF	TGCGCCAGCAGCCAGACAGGGGTAGAGCAGTACTTC
TRBV5-1	TRBJ2-5	TRBD2	NA	CASSLGSSGGRETQYF	TGCGCCAGCAGCTTGGGTTCGTCCGGGGGGAGAGAGACCCAGTACTTC
TRBV19	TRBJ1-2	NA	NA	CASRENNNYGYTF	TGTGCCAGTAGGGAGAACAACAACTATGGCTACACCTTC
TRBV7-7	TRBJ2-2	NA	NA	CASSLVRGNTGELFF	TGTGCTAGCAGCTTAGTGAGAGGGAACACCGGGGAGCTGTTTTTT
TRBV5-5	TRBJ1-5	TRBD1	many	CASSWGTGNSNQPQHF	TGTGCCAGCAGCTGGGGGACAGGGAATAGCAATCAGCCCCAGCATTTT